What follows describes a single TCR beta chain. This clone is a singleton in its sample. It lacks a known antigen. Base qualities are not provided; no much larger clone lies one nucleotide away. The time point label here, explained by the study, means: about 28 days (+/-7) after the second vaccine dose. The treatment or condition label, as the study defines it: meningococcal conjugate vaccine given as trial control. The vaccinee samples were drawn from two UK trials, COV001 and COV002, one of which was a single-blind randomized controlled phase 2/3 trial testing AZD1222 (ChAdOx1 nCoV-19) in healthy adults. For TCRbeta chain sequencing, PBMC samples from trial participants were taken at day 0 and at day 28 after the second dose. This specimen comes from a study of T cell responses to AZD1222 COVID-19 vaccine (dated by TCRdb to about 2021). Background for the entire study: A total of around 240 trial participants underwent TCR sequencing, of whom 207 had received two doses of AZD1222 and some 25 had received two doses of the MenACWY control vaccine. Trial participants were enrolled by age into subgroups of 18-55, 56-69 and 70-plus years, and 148, 28 and 57 TCR-sequenced participants, respectively, were included in these subgroups. What the authors observed across the whole study: Most participants were white British and females outnumbered males, and the authors suggested that clonal diversity may have been underestimated. Conclusions about previously exposed vaccinees are limited, since just five or six AZD1222 recipients were seropositive for SARS-CoV-2 at baseline. Because no day 14 peak-response samples were available, repertoires were characterized only after the peak T cell response. Nearly half of unique spike-specific TCRs reportedly recognized epitopes outside regions mutated in the B.1.351 and B.1.1.7 variants. After two AZD1222 doses, both the breadth and the depth of spike-specific TCRs were significantly higher than at day 0 and than in MenACWY recipients. In the small 56-69-year group, the increase in depth fell short of significance, most likely because of low power. CD4 TCRs associated with the vaccine covered the entire spike protein, and the dominant responses were in regions 160-218 and 743-854.

The CDR3 regions of human TCRbeta chains were subjected to immunosequencing. As for the authors' bioinformatics: Repertoire TCRs were checked for matches against a reference library of SARS-CoV-2-specific TCRs that had been generated using the MIRA antigen-specificity platform. Breadth was defined as the fraction of unique TCRs that were SARS-CoV-2-associated. Depth was defined as the fraction of total T cells that were SARS-CoV-2-associated. Using the MIRA data, every spike-specific TCR was mapped to the spike region that the TCR reacted to and assigned to either a CD4 or a CD8 class. Log10-transformed breadth and depth values were compared by one-way ANOVA with Sidak's multiple comparisons tests. TCRdb holds this immuneACCESS table with in-frame rearrangements only. Some clones are missing; in checked studies, unresolved V genes explain under half, and the rest has no known cause. For V, J and clone size, that table is used; D and trimming come from the DNA. The sample includes around 210,000 clones, with roughly 94% observed a single time. The biggest ten clones account for approximately 1.7% of the sample.

The CDR3, cysteine through phenylalanine, is 15 amino acids long. Only the CDR3 part of the read is kept: 45 bases, read in frame from the first base. Deletion took 0 bases off V and 5 bases off J, with a span of 13 bases between the germline ends. CDR1 and CDR2 were assigned from the germline V gene as ENHRY and SYGVKD. The TCR comes from an adult who received the MenACWY meningococcal vaccine as a control. This specimen was peripheral blood, taken 28 days after the second dose of the MenACWY control vaccine. The chain couples TRBV10-3 to TRBJ1-1; a tentative D call is TRBD1 (5 bases match). The sequenced DNA: TGTGCCATCAGTGAGTCCGAGGGGATTACAACTGAAGCTTTCTTT. It specifies CAISESEGITTEAFF.